The entry that follows covers one T cell receptor (beta chain) sequence. Repertoires were generated with immunoSEQ multiplex PCR, while TCRdb's copy carries only in-frame clones and drops some. The sample consists of approximately 330,000 clones, roughly 89% of them appearing once. The data derive from a study of blood T cell repertoires in COVID-19. About the research overall: Sources were T cells, B-cell-depleted T cells, or PBMCs; the material itself was cDNA or gDNA.

Seattle patient enrollment occurred during active infection, with longitudinal follow-up thereafter. The CDR3 covers 11 residues. This TCR was sampled from a man aged 25 to 40 with COVID-19, enrolled during active disease. Sequencing was done on a sample of peripheral blood. This chain uses TRBV21-1 with TRBJ2-7; the table names TRBD1, a call not compared with the DNA. TRBV21-1 is listed as a pseudogene. The CDR3 region is CASSNTYEQYF. The CDR3, as DNA: TGTGCCAGCAGCAACACCTACGAGCAGTACTTC.